Listed below are T cell receptor beta chains from one sample, sequenced in a study of cytomegalovirus exposure and HLA in healthy donors. TCRdb keeps only in-frame clones here, not all; method: immunoSEQ multiplex PCR. The sample consists of approximately 140,000 clones, approximately 78% of them appearing once. The sample consisted of PBMCs. These TCRs come from a man aged 18 to 29 in good health and CMV-seropositive. Each CDR3 is given with its conserved first and last residue. A D gene is named only where the DNA matches it firmly. The size of a clone is reported for some rows only, either as once, few or many, or as a class for expanded clones.

J | D | size | V | CDR3 | DNA
TRBJ2-1 | NA | NA | TRBV30 | CAWSAGVATDNEQFF | TGTGCCTGGAGTGCGGGGGTAGCGACCGACAATGAGCAGTTCTTC
TRBJ2-7 | NA | NA | TRBV18 | CASSPPSQDYEQYF | TGTGCCAGCTCACCACCCTCGCAGGACTACGAGCAGTACTTC
TRBJ2-2 | NA | NA | TRBV9 | CASSVALTSTDTGELFF | TGTGCCAGCAGCGTAGCCTTGACTAGTACTGACACCGGGGAGCTGTTTTTT
TRBJ2-5 | NA | NA | TRBV20-1 | CSAGEETQYF | TGCAGTGCAGGGGAAGAGACCCAGTACTTC
TRBJ2-7 | TRBD1 | NA | TRBV14 | CASSPGRDRGASSYEQYF | TGTGCCAGCAGCCCCGGCAGGGACAGGGGGGCGAGCTCCTACGAGCAGTACTTC
TRBJ2-7 | TRBD1 | NA | TRBV6-1 | CASGGTGGYEQYF | TGTGCCAGCGGTGGGACAGGGGGCTACGAGCAGTACTTC
TRBJ2-3 | TRBD1 | NA | TRBV29-1 | CSVEQGVGTDTQYF | TGCAGCGTGGAACAGGGGGTCGGGACAGATACGCAGTATTTT
TRBJ2-3 | NA | NA | TRBV2 | CASSRDTQDTQYF | TGTGCCAGCAGTAGGGACACCCAAGATACGCAGTATTTT
TRBJ2-7 | TRBD1 | NA | TRBV5-4 | CASTIVGTGGEQYF | TGTGCCAGCACGATTGTTGGGACAGGGGGGGAGCAGTACTTC
TRBJ2-1 | TRBD1 | NA | TRBV19 | CASSIDPGQGAKWRSYNEQFF | TGTGCCAGTAGTATAGACCCGGGACAGGGGGCTAAGTGGCGGAGTTACAATGAGCAGTTCTTC
TRBJ1-6 | TRBD1 | NA | TRBV15 | CATSHLRDRGSPLHF | TGTGCCACCAGCCATTTAAGGGACAGAGGTTCACCCCTCCACTTT
TRBJ1-3 | NA | NA | TRBV28 | CASSPDSSGNTIYF | TGTGCCAGCAGTCCCGACTCTTCAGGGAACACCATATATTTT
TRBJ2-5 | NA | NA | TRBV5-4 | CASSLYGETQYF | TGTGCCAGCAGCTTGTACGGAGAGACCCAGTACTTC
TRBJ2-7 | TRBD1 | NA | TRBV6-5 | CASSFRDRGLYEQYF | TGTGCCAGCAGTTTTAGAGACAGGGGGCTCTACGAGCAGTACTTC
TRBJ2-3 | NA | NA | TRBV28 | CSSTRTTSSTDTQYF | TGTTCATCCACCCGAACAACATCTAGCACAGATACGCAGTATTTT
TRBJ2-7 | NA | NA | TRBV5-6 | CASSRTLASSYEQYF | TGTGCCAGCAGCCGCACCCTAGCGAGCTCCTACGAGCAGTACTTC
TRBJ1-2 | TRBD1 | NA | TRBV29-1 | CSVNQGAKNFNYGYTF | TGCAGCGTCAACCAGGGGGCGAAAAATTTTAACTATGGCTACACCTTC
TRBJ2-1 | NA | NA | TRBV25-1 | CASSDHNQPHYNEQFF | TGTGCCAGCAGTGACCACAATCAACCCCACTACAATGAGCAGTTCTTC
TRBJ2-7 | TRBD2 | once | TRBV11-2 | CASSRGGGRDEQYF | TGTGCCAGCAGCCGTGGGGGGGGTAGGGACGAGCAGTACTTC
TRBJ1-1 | NA | NA | TRBV5-4 | CASSFHPGNTEAFF | TGTGCCAGCAGCTTCCATCCGGGGAACACTGAAGCTTTCTTT
TRBJ2-3 | TRBD2 | once | TRBV10-1 | CASSNEAGGIDTQYF | TGCGCCAGCAGCAACGAAGCGGGAGGCATAGATACGCAGTATTTT
TRBJ2-5 | TRBD1 | NA | TRBV7-2 | CASSLYPAGTVGETQYF | TGTGCCAGCAGCTTATATCCAGCCGGGACAGTGGGAGAGACCCAGTACTTC
TRBJ1-3 | NA | NA | TRBV4-1 | CASSQDRGSGNTIYF | TGCGCCAGCAGCCAAGACCGAGGGTCGGGCAACACCATATATTTT
TRBJ1-1 | TRBD1 | NA | TRBV7-9 | CASSLALTGTGGTEAFF | TGTGCCAGCAGCTTAGCTCTTACCGGGACAGGGGGCACTGAAGCTTTCTTT
TRBJ2-6 | NA | NA | TRBV18 | CASSPRSSGANVLTF | TGTGCCAGCTCACCGAGGAGCTCTGGGGCCAACGTCCTGACTTTC
TRBJ1-2 | NA | few | TRBV7-2 | CASSGQLNYGYTF | TGTGCCAGCAGCGGACAGTTAAACTATGGCTACACCTTC
TRBJ2-2 | TRBD2 | NA | TRBV9 | CASSVKSSGRLTGELFF | TGTGCCAGCAGCGTAAAATCAAGCGGGAGACTCACCGGGGAGCTGTTTTTT
TRBJ1-1 | NA | NA | TRBV18 | CASSPERGNTEAFF | TGTGCCAGCTCACCTGAGCGAGGGAACACTGAAGCTTTCTTT
TRBJ2-5 | TRBD2 | NA | TRBV4-1 | CASSLSSGSETQYF | TGCGCCAGCAGCCTATCTAGCGGGAGTGAGACCCAGTACTTC
TRBJ2-3 | NA | once | TRBV6-6 | CASSYSGSPDTQYF | TGTGCCAGCAGTTACTCCGGGAGTCCAGATACGCAGTATTTT
TRBJ2-7 | TRBD1 | NA | TRBV5-1 | CASSSHATPGQTYEQYF | TGCGCCAGCAGCTCTCACGCCACCCCGGGACAGACCTACGAGCAGTACTTC
TRBJ1-5 | NA | NA | TRBV19 | CASSMIGGGQPQHF | TGTGCCAGTAGTATGATAGGGGGTGGCCAGCCCCAGCATTTT
TRBJ2-5 | TRBD2 | NA | TRBV5-4 | CASSLGRPAGTQETQYF | TGTGCCAGCAGCTTGGGACGGCCAGCGGGGACCCAAGAGACCCAGTACTTC
TRBJ2-7 | TRBD2 | once | TRBV4-2 | CASSQASTSGSYEQYF | TGTGCCAGCAGCCAAGCCTCGACTAGCGGATCCTACGAGCAGTACTTC
TRBJ1-5 | NA | NA | TRBV15 | CATSRHNQPQHF | TGTGCCACCAGCAGACATAATCAGCCCCAGCATTTT
TRBJ2-4 | NA | NA | TRBV28 | CASSLLGDIQYF | TGTGCCAGCAGTTTACTAGGTGACATTCAGTACTTC
TRBJ1-3 | NA | once | TRBV6-1 | CASRNYGSTGNTIYF | TGTGCCAGCAGGAACTATGGGTCCACTGGAAACACCATATATTTT
TRBJ2-5 | NA | once | TRBV7-7 | CASSSTRKETQYF | TGTGCTAGCAGTTCGACTAGAAAAGAGACCCAGTACTTC
TRBJ1-5 | NA | NA | TRBV6-5 | CASSYDRYSNQPQHF | TGTGCCAGCAGTTACGACAGATATAGCAATCAGCCCCAGCATTTT
TRBJ1-2 | TRBD1 | NA | TRBV12-5 | CASGFYRGPYGYTF | TGTGCTAGTGGTTTTTACAGGGGACCTTATGGCTACACCTTC
TRBJ2-3 | TRBD1 | NA | TRBV6-1 | CASRTGFYTQYF | TGTGCCAGTCGGACAGGCTTCTATACGCAGTATTTT
TRBJ1-1 | TRBD1 | few | TRBV28 | CASSTHGQGRTEAFF | TGTGCCAGCAGTACTCATGGACAGGGTCGTACTGAAGCTTTCTTT
TRBJ2-5 | NA | NA | TRBV19 | CASRAQETQYF | TGTGCCAGTCGAGCCCAAGAGACCCAGTACTTC
TRBJ1-4 | TRBD1 | NA | TRBV5-1 | CASSMTGIGEKLFF | TGCGCCAGCAGCATGACAGGGATAGGGGAAAAACTGTTTTTT
TRBJ2-7 | TRBD1 | once | TRBV6-4 | CASTDRGDYEQYF | TGTGCCAGCACAGACAGGGGGGACTACGAGCAGTACTTC
TRBJ1-4 | TRBD1 | NA | TRBV5-1 | CASSWGQGSTNEKLFF | TGCGCCAGCAGCTGGGGACAGGGGTCGACTAATGAAAAACTGTTTTTT
TRBJ2-2 | NA | once | TRBV29-1 | CSVVQNTGELFF | TGCAGCGTTGTCCAGAACACCGGGGAGCTGTTTTTT
TRBJ2-7 | NA | NA | TRBV5-1 | CASSLGGRDEQYF | TGCGCCAGCAGCTTAGGGGGACGGGACGAGCAGTACTTC
TRBJ2-6 | NA | NA | TRBV27 | CASSFSENSLLTF | TGTGCCAGCAGTTTTTCGGAAAATAGCCTCCTGACTTTC
TRBJ1-5 | TRBD1 | NA | TRBV18 | CASFDRVEQPQHF | TGTGCCAGCTTTGACAGGGTAGAGCAGCCCCAGCATTTT
TRBJ2-7 | NA | NA | TRBV27 | CASSLSAHEQYF | TGTGCCAGCAGTTTATCGGCCCACGAGCAGTACTTC
TRBJ2-5 | NA | once | TRBV10-2 | CASSEGAQETQYF | TGCGCCAGCAGTGAGGGGGCCCAAGAGACCCAGTACTTC
TRBJ1-1 | NA | NA | TRBV7-2 | CASSLDSSSAEAFF | TGTGCCAGCAGCTTGGACTCGTCCAGCGCTGAAGCTTTCTTT
TRBJ2-7 | TRBD2 | few | TRBV19 | CASSIDCRGFASGRAYEQYF | TGTGCCAGTAGTATAGATTGTAGGGGCTTCGCTAGCGGGAGGGCTTACGAGCAGTACTTC
TRBJ1-2 | TRBD1 | few | TRBV30 | CAWRGGTDNNYGYTF | TGTGCCTGGAGGGGCGGGACAGACAATAACTATGGCTACACCTTC
TRBJ1-1 | NA | NA | TRBV6-1 | CASSGEKNTEAFF | TGTGCCAGCAGCGGGGAGAAGAACACTGAAGCTTTCTTT
TRBJ2-1 | NA | once | TRBV5-1 | CASGQGYNEQFF | TGCGCCAGCGGCCAGGGATACAATGAGCAGTTCTTC